These 15 T cell receptor beta chains originate from one sample sequenced in a study of blood T cell repertoires in COVID-19. The protocol was immunoSEQ multiplex PCR, while the TCRdb copy is restricted to in-frame clones and leaves out a portion. The sample lists approximately 260,000 clones; approximately 90% were seen once. Sequences were obtained from peripheral blood. These receptors all stem from a man between 18 and 35 years old with active or convalescent COVID-19.

This chain uses TRBV7-9 with TRBJ2-7; 8 bases line up with TRBD2. The germline CDR1 and CDR2 sequences are SEHNR and FQNEAQ (reference sequence). V lost 5 bases, J lost 4 bases, and 7 bases stayed unmatched. The CDR3 runs to 14 residues. Written as DNA, the CDR3 is TGTGCCAGCAGCCTGCTAGCGGGTGGGTACGAGCAGTACTTC. This gives the protein CASSLLAGGYEQYF.

The chain links TRBV30 to TRBJ1-2; D might be TRBD1 (5 bases). The germline CDR1 and CDR2 sequences are GTSNPN and SVGIG (reference sequence). This CDR3 spans 13 amino acids. V was cut by 0 bases and J by 7 bases, with 12 bases left in between. CDR3 DNA: TGTGCCTGGAGTGTCCGGGGGAGAGGTGGCTACACCTTC. Translated, it gives CAWSVRGRGGYTF.

The rearrangement links TRBV28 to TRBJ1-2; TRBD1 matches 7 bases. V was clipped by 5 bases and J by 0 bases; unmatched bases: 18. This CDR3 region has 19 residues. Germline CDR1 reads MDHEN; CDR2 reads SYDVKM. CDR3 sequence reads: CASSPMGGQTSVANYGYTF. The CDR3 DNA is TGTGCCAGCAGTCCCATGGGGGGACAGACCTCTGTAGCTAACTATGGCTACACCTTC.

V usage is TRBV6-5 and J usage is TRBJ2-1; D is unclear. This CDR3 is built from 14 residues. V gave up 6 bases and J gave up 0 bases, with 9 bases separating them. Germline V lookup: CDR1 MNHEY, CDR2 SVGAGI. The CDR3 protein is CASRESSSYNEQFF. CDR3 sequence (DNA): TGTGCCAGCAGGGAGTCCAGCTCCTACAATGAGCAGTTCTTC.

This chain joins TRBV6-5 and TRBJ2-5; D gene unclear. Germline V gene sequence: CDR1 MNHEY, CDR2 SVGAGI. There are 12 residues in the CDR3. The V and J ends lost 4 bases and 2 bases respectively, with 5 bases between them. CDR3 residues: CASSSIQETQYF. Here the CDR3 DNA reads TGTGCCAGCAGTTCCATTCAAGAGACCCAGTACTTC.

The genes are TRBV5-4 and TRBJ1-6; D gene unclear. Trimming took off 4 bases at V and 0 bases at J, with 5 bases between the two ends. This CDR3 spans 14 amino acids. The germline CDR1 and CDR2 sequences are SGHNT and YYREEE (reference sequence). CDR3 in amino acids: CASSPSSYNSPLHF. The CDR3 DNA reads as TGTGCCAGCAGCCCGAGCTCCTATAATTCACCCCTCCACTTT. The entire variable domain, with the rest obtained from reference TRBV5-4 and TRBJ1-6, is as follows: ETGVTQSPTHLIKTRGQQVTLRCSSQSGHNTVSWYQQALGQGPQFIFQYYREEENGRGNFPPRFSGLQFPNYSSELNVNALELDDSALYLCASSPSSYNSPLHFGNGTRLTVT.

In its sample, this clone was seen once. The chain employs TRBV9 and TRBJ2-3; D possibly corresponds to TRBD2 (5 bases). Germline loops: CDR1 SGDLS, CDR2 YYNGEE. Trimming took off 0 bases at V and 4 bases at J, with 12 bases between the two ends. This CDR3 is built from 15 residues. This CDR3 reads CASSVVGRDADTQYF. The CDR3 bases are TGTGCCAGCAGCGTAGTTGGTCGGGATGCAGATACGCAGTATTTT.

V gene TRBV5-1 combines with J gene TRBJ1-1; 8 nucleotides line up with TRBD1. This CDR3 comprises 14 residues. Germline values: CDR1 SGHRS, CDR2 YFSETQ. Trimming cost V 4 bases and J 6 bases; bases outside gene matches: 8. The CDR3 is CASSRTGSWAEAFF. CDR3 DNA sequence: TGCGCCAGCAGCCGGACAGGGTCTTGGGCTGAAGCTTTCTTT.

V usage is TRBV5-1 and J usage is TRBJ1-2; 10 nucleotides align to TRBD1. Germline loops: CDR1 SGHRS, CDR2 YFSETQ. The CDR3 is 15 amino acids. Trimming removed 4 bases from V and 5 bases from J; junction bases left unmatched: 8. DNA for the CDR3: TGCGCCAGCAGCCTTGCTCCGGGACAGGGGTATGGCTACACCTTC. This gives the protein CASSLAPGQGYGYTF.

J is TRBJ1-3 and V is TRBV2, with D tentatively TRBD1 (6 bases). The CDR3 covers 15 residues. V lost 8 bases and J lost 0, with 14 bases in between. CDR1 and CDR2 (germline): SNHLY, FYNNEI. CDR3 residues: CASLSDRSSGNTIYF. The CDR3 DNA is TGTGCCAGCCTGTCCGACAGGAGCTCTGGAAACACCATATATTTT.

This chain uses TRBV5-1 with TRBJ2-1; D might be TRBD2 (5 bases). The germline V and J ends were trimmed by 1 base and 4 bases, with 12 bases remaining between them. CDR1 is SGHRS and CDR2 is YFSETQ in the germline V gene. The CDR3 has 15 amino acids. The CDR3 sequence: CASSLSGIGYNEQFF. For the CDR3, the DNA is TGCGCCAGCAGCTTGTCCGGGATAGGGTACAATGAGCAGTTCTTC.

V usage is TRBV6-5 and J usage is TRBJ2-1; 11 bases agree with TRBD2. The junction had 9 bases not matched to a gene; V was cut back by 8 bases and J by 6 bases. This CDR3 region has 15 residues. The germline gives CDR1 MNHEY, CDR2 SVGAGI. CDR3 coding DNA: TGTGCCAGCCAGCAGGGGACTAGCGGATCCAATGAGCAGTTCTTC. This gives the protein CASQQGTSGSNEQFF.

The chain has TRBV28 and TRBJ1-3, with D tentatively TRBD1 (6 bases). CDR1 and CDR2 (germline): MDHEN, SYDVKM. This CDR3 has 12 residues. With 6 bases removed from V and 4 bases from J, the gap between germline ends came to 7 bases. The chain's CDR3 is CASRQGGNTIYF. CDR3 sequence (DNA): TGTGCCAGCAGGCAGGGGGGAAACACCATATATTTT.

The chain couples TRBV6-5 to TRBJ1-1; 7 nucleotides agree with TRBD1. V trimming: 5 bases; J trimming: 1 base; junction bases outside the gene matches: 4. The CDR3 totals 14 residues. Germline V gene lookup returns CDR1 MNHEY and CDR2 SVGAGI. CDR3 nucleotides: TGTGCCAGCAGTAGGGGGCAGGGGAACACTGAAGCTTTCTTT. Translating gives CASSRGQGNTEAFF.

The rearrangement uses TRBV28 and TRBJ1-1; 9 nucleotides align to TRBD1. The CDR3 length is 14 residues. Germline V gene sequence: CDR1 MDHEN, CDR2 SYDVKM. V lost 5 bases to trimming and J lost 5 bases; unmatched junction nucleotides: 6. CDR3 amino acids: CASSGGTGRTEAFF. The CDR3 nucleotides are TGTGCCAGCAGTGGGGGGACAGGGAGGACTGAAGCTTTCTTT.